This T cell receptor beta chain stems from a study of cytomegalovirus exposure and HLA in healthy donors. Study-wide background: Assignment to the Caucasian-associated ancestry cluster applied to about 80% of the 300 to 500 genotyped donors.

The primer mix had 60 Vbeta and 13 Jbeta primers. Assay used: immunoSEQ multiplex PCR; TCRdb lists only in-frame clones, some missing. The table lists about 82,000 clones, around 85% of them singletons. Points on this clone: Antigen: not known.

This CDR3 comprises 15 residues. Germline V CDR1 and CDR2: SGHAT, FQNNGV. V was pared by 3 bases and J by 1 base, with 4 bases of the junction left unmatched. Study-wide findings and caveats: The authors later linked a missense DCLRE1C variant to TCR beta V- and J-gene trimming.

The genes are TRBV11-2 and TRBJ2-3; 7 positions agree with TRBD2. The clonotype was recovered from a human donor in good health. Input material: PBMCs. The DNA for the CDR3 is TGTGCCAGCAGCTTGAGCGGGGATGGCACAGATACGCAGTATTTT. Its protein product is CASSLSGDGTDTQYF.